This T cell receptor (beta chain) originates from a study of T-cell reconstitution after alpha-beta-depleted transplantation in children. Findings and limits, study-wide: After transplant, high TCRbeta diversity at day 60 in some patients arose from surviving recipient T cells and thymic progenitors. By about two months after transplant, alpha-beta T cells reportedly arose from several hundred graft clones that had expanded. Newly produced T cells mostly accounted for T-cell counts and diversity one year post-transplant.

Preparation of the TCRbeta library involved a method that used unique molecular identifiers. TCRdb passed the PCR reads through MiXCR, listing each CDR3 protein once. The data show 180,000 or so distinct CDR3 sequences, roughly 6% seen once. This clonotype came up many times. The antigen is undetermined. This CDR3 comprises 16 residues. The junction had 7 bases not matched to a gene; V was cut back by 0 bases and J by 3 bases. In germline, CDR1 is SGHRS, CDR2 YFSETQ. The J gene is TRBJ2-3, the V gene TRBV5-1; 7 nucleotides match TRBD2. The sequence derives from a girl in the first two years of life with combined immunodeficiency, due to receive a stem cell transplant. The specimen was PBMCs, collected before TCRalphabeta/CD19-depleted stem cell transplant. The CDR3 nucleotides read TGCGCCAGCAGCTTGGTTCCAGCGGGGTCTACAGATACGCAGTATTTT. It codes for CASSLVPAGSTDTQYF.